Sequencing of this TCR beta chain was carried out in a study of shared clonotypes between healthy human individuals. For the study at large: Three CD4 naive, three CD4 memory, two CD8 naive and one CD8 memory plate were used per donor.

J was trimmed by 11 bases and V by 5 bases; bases with no gene match: 12. Germline CDR1 SGHTA, CDR2 FQGTGA. CDR3 size: 14 residues. Study-wide findings and caveats: A handful of donors shared about 4.8% of their naive CD4 clonotypes. The four-donor shared clonotypes exceeded non-shared clonotypes in generation probability, with non-shared ones scoring lower.

This clone was seen only once. Antigen: not known. Tens of thousands of T cell genomes (around 200 ng DNA) went into each sorted-subset replicate. Sequencing was performed with immunoSEQ multiplex PCR; in TCRdb, only in-frame clones are kept and a portion is missing. The sample yields some 2,400,000 clones, approximately 94% seen once. The chain couples TRBV7-3 to TRBJ2-3; 8 bases fit TRBD1. The specimen sequenced was naive CD4+ T cells sorted from blood. Specified subset: CD45RA+ positively selected. The sequence came from a man aged 18-30 years in good health. The DNA of the CDR3 is TGTGCCAGCAGCCCCAGTGCAGGGGGCGGTAAGCAGTATTTT. It codes for CASSPSAGGGKQYF.